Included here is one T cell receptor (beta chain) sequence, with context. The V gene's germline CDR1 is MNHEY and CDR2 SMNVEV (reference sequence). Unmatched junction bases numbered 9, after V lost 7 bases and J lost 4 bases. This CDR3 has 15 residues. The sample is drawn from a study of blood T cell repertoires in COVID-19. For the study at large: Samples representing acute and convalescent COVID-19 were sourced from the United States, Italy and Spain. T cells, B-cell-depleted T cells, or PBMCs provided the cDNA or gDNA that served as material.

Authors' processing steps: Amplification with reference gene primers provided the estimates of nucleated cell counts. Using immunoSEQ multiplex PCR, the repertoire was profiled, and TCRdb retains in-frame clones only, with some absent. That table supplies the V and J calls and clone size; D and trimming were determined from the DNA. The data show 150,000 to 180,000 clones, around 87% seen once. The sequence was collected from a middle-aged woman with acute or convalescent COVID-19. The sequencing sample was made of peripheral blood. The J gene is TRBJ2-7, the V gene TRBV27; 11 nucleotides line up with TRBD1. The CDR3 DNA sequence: TGTGCCAGCATTAATGTGGGACAGGGGGTTTACGAGCAGTACTTC. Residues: CASINVGQGVYEQYF.